This paragraph reports one TCR beta chain. This entry comes from a study of blood T cell repertoires in COVID-19. Looking at the study overall: Specimens from acute and convalescent COVID-19 originated in the United States, Italy and Spain. The analysed material was cDNA or gDNA that came from T cells, B-cell-depleted T cells, or PBMCs.

The CDR3 runs 15 residues. Authors' analysis steps: Amplification of reference gene primers provided the estimated nucleated cell counts. TCRdb's copy holds only in-frame clones and misses some; the assay was immunoSEQ multiplex PCR. That table is the source of V, J and clone size, and D and trimming were worked out from the DNA. The sample lists about 280,000 clones; about four fifths were seen once. This sequence joins TRBV21-1 and TRBJ2-5; the table gives TRBD1 as D, unverified against the DNA. TRBV21-1 is classified as a pseudogene. Sequenced input: peripheral blood. The source of this sequence is a woman aged 45-59 years who had recovered from COVID-19. CDR3 nucleotide sequence: TGTGCCAGCAGCAAAGTGGGCAGGGGGGAAGAGACCCAGTACTTC. Translated: CASSKVGRGEETQYF.